Listed below are T cell receptor beta chains from one sample, sequenced in a study of shared clonotypes between healthy human individuals. Only in-frame clones appear in the TCRdb table, and some are missing; sequencing was by immunoSEQ multiplex PCR. The sample yields 450,000 to 500,000 clones, around three quarters seen once. The specimen was PBMCs. These receptors all stem from a woman aged 40 to 50 in good health. Some clones in this sample may be carry-over from other donors' samples. Both conserved end residues are part of each CDR3. D genes are given only for firm matches. Clone sizes are given selectively: once, few, many, or a class where the clone is expanded.

length | D | J | size | V | CDR3
15 | TRBD1 | TRBJ2-5 | - | TRBV11-3 | CASSLGTGMQETQYF
15 | - | TRBJ1-1 | - | TRBV6-5 | CASSYSRRGNTEAFF
13 | - | TRBJ1-5 | - | TRBV19 | CASSIAGVQPQHF
16 | - | TRBJ1-5 | once | TRBV28 | CASSSLRTASNQPQHF
16 | - | TRBJ1-5 | - | TRBV27 | CASSTSREQGRQPQHF
14 | - | TRBJ1-4 | - | TRBV5-4 | CASSLRGGNEKLFF
16 | TRBD2 | TRBJ2-1 | - | TRBV4-2 | CASSQDVPGLEYEQFF
15 | TRBD2 | TRBJ2-7 | few | TRBV27 | CASRGRLAGRYEQYF
13 | - | TRBJ2-2 | - | TRBV7-3 | CASSALLTGELFF
14 | - | TRBJ2-7 | - | TRBV15 | CATSRGGVSYEQYF
14 | - | TRBJ2-5 | once | TRBV6-6 | CASSPKLGPRTQYF
12 | - | TRBJ1-2 | - | TRBV6-1 | CASRDPAYGYTF
14 | TRBD1 | TRBJ2-2 | - | TRBV5-4 | CASSLARGSGELFF
17 | - | TRBJ2-7 | - | TRBV7-9 | CASSLAHSSDSSYEQYF
17 | - | TRBJ2-3 | - | TRBV7-2 | CASSLGGYGRPSDTQYF
14 | TRBD1 | TRBJ2-5 | - | TRBV2 | CASTRDRGQETQYF
14 | TRBD1 | TRBJ2-5 | - | TRBV2 | CATRQGSPQETQYF
16 | TRBD1 | TRBJ2-7 | few | TRBV6-5 | CASSYSVGTGEWEQYF
17 | - | TRBJ2-6 | few | TRBV9 | CASSPVGPSSGANVLTF
15 | - | TRBJ2-7 | - | TRBV27 | CASTKTGGRPYEQYF
15 | - | TRBJ2-2 | - | TRBV9 | CASNAGLSNTGELFF
16 | TRBD2 | TRBJ2-3 | - | TRBV15 | CATSAGTSGSTDTQYF
14 | - | TRBJ2-5 | once | TRBV6-1 | CATPGEGAQETQYF
17 | TRBD2 | TRBJ2-1 | - | TRBV30 | CAWSVRAGGPWYNEQFF
14 | - | TRBJ2-7 | - | TRBV5-4 | CASSLDRDSYEQYF
15 | - | TRBJ1-2 | - | TRBV5-1 | CASSLVAGADYGYTF
13 | - | TRBJ1-3 | - | TRBV7-3 | CASSLRRGNTIYF
15 | - | TRBJ1-1 | - | TRBV9 | CASSVGPSTNTEAFF
17 | TRBD1 | TRBJ2-3 | - | TRBV4-3 | CASSQDLGTGRTDTQYF
13 | - | TRBJ2-7 | - | TRBV10-3 | CAISMSGDHEQYF
14 | TRBD2 | TRBJ2-3 | - | TRBV9 | CASSPTSGTDTQYF
15 | TRBD1 | TRBJ2-7 | - | TRBV28 | CASSSRQGGAYEQYF
15 | - | TRBJ1-4 | - | TRBV7-9 | CASSRGDGTNEKLFF
13 | - | TRBJ2-2 | few | TRBV6-1 | CASTRVFAGELFF
15 | TRBD1 | TRBJ1-1 | - | TRBV7-9 | CASSVSAQGATEAFF
11 | - | TRBJ2-7 | - | TRBV7-2 | CASSRENEQYF
14 | TRBD2 | TRBJ2-2 | - | TRBV28 | CASKRESATGELFF
15 | - | TRBJ2-5 | - | TRBV11-2 | CASILGVAESETQYF
14 | - | TRBJ1-2 | - | TRBV28 | CASSSPGAWDGYTF
14 | - | TRBJ1-1 | few | TRBV27 | CASHLSGVSTEAFF
15 | - | TRBJ2-1 | - | TRBV11-2 | CASSVRGAQDNEQFF
15 | - | TRBJ2-7 | - | TRBV28 | CASSSWTRNFYEQYF